This entry features one TCR beta chain sequence. This record comes from a study of OX40 agonist ivuxolimab in advanced cancers. The CDR3 sequence is 14 residues long. The germline gives CDR1 MDHEN, CDR2 SYDVKM. With 3 bases removed from V and 1 base from J, the gap between germline ends came to 6 bases. Produced via immunoSEQ multiplex PCR; TCRdb's table is partial and in-frame only. The profile shows 30,000 to 40,000 clones, around nine tenths of them singletons. The chain couples TRBV28 to TRBJ2-2; the D gene is possibly TRBD2 (6 bases). The clonotype comes from an adult with an advanced solid tumor such as melanoma, head and neck, liver or kidney cancer. Sequenced material: CD4+ or CD8+ T cells sorted from blood, taken in a trial of the OX40 agonist ivuxolimab. CDR3 amino acids: CASSFSGNTGELFF. DNA for the CDR3: TGTGCCAGCAGTTTTAGCGGGAACACCGGGGAGCTGTTTTTT.